One and the same sample provided the 26 T cell receptor beta chains below, sequenced in a study of T cells in Graves' hyperthyroidism and ophthalmopathy. The TCR beta CDR3 regions underwent amplification using RNA transcripts as the source. The primer set for the first-round RT-PCR of the TCR CDR3 was HTBI. MiXCR, run by TCRdb on the multiplex PCR reads, gives a single entry per CDR3 protein. Found here are 130,000 or so distinct CDR3 sequences, approximately 20% of them singletons; the top ten hold around 69%. Source material: blood. These receptors were taken from a woman aged 45-65 years with Graves' hyperthyroidism that later progressed to Graves' ophthalmopathy.

J is TRBJ2-3 and V is TRBV4-2; D uncertain. The germline V gene has CDR1 LGHNA and CDR2 YNFKEQ. This CDR3 comprises 13 residues. The V end lost 0 bases, the J end lost 3 bases, and 4 bases lay between the germline ends. The CDR3 loop is CASSQDRTDTQYF. The DNA for the CDR3 is TGTGCCAGCAGCCAAGATCGGACAGATACGCAGTATTTT.

This clonotype has a handful of counts. A much more abundant neighbour one base away suggests this may be a read error. The rearrangement joins TRBV7-9 to TRBJ2-7, with 14 bases lining up with TRBD2. CDR1 SEHNR and CDR2 FQNEAQ come from the germline V gene (reference sequence). The junction had 7 bases not matched to a gene; V was cut back by 5 bases and J by 7 bases. This CDR3 contains 15 residues. The CDR3 region is CASSGGTSGSYEQYF. The CDR3 DNA sequence: TGTGCCAGCAGCGGTGGGACTAGCGGGAGCTATGAGCAGTACTTC.

In its sample, this clonotype was seen once. This sequence joins TRBV12-3 or TRBV12-4 and TRBJ1-1; TRBD1 might be the D (6 bases). With 6 bases removed from V and 10 bases from J, the gap between germline ends came to 24 bases. This CDR3 is built from 15 residues. CDR3 nucleotide sequence: TGTGCCAGCAGCGGAGAGGAGGGGGGAGGTATTAGAGCTTTCTTT. Translation gives CASSGEEGGGIRAFF.

This clonotype was found many times. The rearrangement joins TRBV30 to TRBJ1-1, with D perhaps matching TRBD1 (6 bases). V was shortened by 4 bases and J by 1 base, with 10 bases between the two germline ends. The germline V gene encodes CDR1 GTSNPN and CDR2 SVGIG (reference sequence). This CDR3 is 13 amino acids long. The CDR3 loop is CAWTRDTNTEAFF. CDR3 DNA sequence: TGTGCCTGGACCAGGGACACGAACACTGAAGCTTTCTTT.

CDR3 in amino acids: CASSVVSTDTQYF. CDR3 sequence (DNA): TGTGCCAGCAGTGTGGTAAGCACAGATACGCAGTATTTT. The V gene is TRBV6-5, the J gene TRBJ2-3; D remains ambiguous. V lost 5 bases and J lost 0, with 6 bases in between. CDR1 is MNHEY and CDR2 is SVGAGI in the germline V gene. This CDR3 spans 13 amino acids.

The rearrangement links TRBV3-1 to TRBJ2-7, with TRBD2 identical over 15 bases. This CDR3 is built from 17 residues. Trimming removed 3 bases from V and 6 bases from J; junction bases left unmatched: 9. Germline CDR1 is LGHDT and CDR2 is YNNKEL (reference sequence). The CDR3 DNA reads as TGTGCCAGCAGCCAGGGCGGACTAGCGGGGGGGCCACGCGAGCAGTACTTC. Its translation is CASSQGGLAGGPREQYF.

The chain has TRBV28 and TRBJ1-4, with 8 bases identical to TRBD1. V was clipped by 6 bases and J by 11 bases; unmatched bases: 11. Germline lookup yields CDR1 MDHEN and CDR2 SYDVKM. CDR3 length: 14 residues. CDR3 protein: CASSLRQGANKLFF. The DNA for the CDR3 is TGTGCCAGCAGCCTGAGGCAGGGGGCGAACAAACTGTTTTTT.

This chain connects TRBV20-1 to TRBJ2-7, with TRBD2 matching over 9 bases. Trimming cost V 3 bases and J 5 bases; bases outside gene matches: 17. The CDR3 is 17 amino acids. CDR1 is DFQATT, CDR2 SNEGSKA, per germline (reference sequence). The CDR3 DNA reads TGCAGTGCTAGCCAGCGGGGTAGCGGGAGACCCCGGGACGAGCAGTACTTC. It is translated as CSASQRGSGRPRDEQYF.

This clonotype was recorded at least ten times. The chain employs TRBV20-1 and TRBJ1-4; 7 positions agree with TRBD1. CDR1 is DFQATT and CDR2 is SNEGSKA in the germline V gene (reference sequence). With V trimmed by 6 bases and J by 7 bases, 17 bases remained unmatched. This CDR3 region has 16 residues. CDR3 residues: CSAPTYDREFGEKLFF. In DNA, the CDR3 is TGCAGTGCCCCAACGTACGACAGGGAATTCGGTGAAAAACTGTTTTTT.

This clonotype was seen many times. The rearrangement uses TRBV28 and TRBJ1-5, with D maybe TRBD1 (6 bases). There are 15 residues in the CDR3. Looked up from germline, CDR1 is MDHEN and CDR2 is SYDVKM. Trimming removed 6 bases at V and 5 bases at J, with 17 bases between. CDR3 nucleotide sequence: TGTGCCAGCAGCCCTGCAGGGGTTAGGGATCAGCCCCAGCATTTT. It translates to CASSPAGVRDQPQHF.

The rearrangement uses TRBV7-9 and TRBJ1-3; D gene unclear. CDR1 and CDR2 (germline): SEHNR, FQNEAQ (reference sequence). The CDR3 contains 13 residues. The germline V and J ends were trimmed by 5 bases and 2 bases, with 7 bases remaining between them. The CDR3: CASSPRTGNTIYF. CDR3 sequence (DNA): TGTGCCAGCAGCCCTCGTACTGGAAACACCATATATTTT.

The J gene is TRBJ2-7, the V gene TRBV28; 7 bases are a match to TRBD2. CDR3 length: 15 residues. V lost 1 base to trimming and J lost 7 bases; unmatched junction nucleotides: 10. Germline V gene lookup returns CDR1 MDHEN and CDR2 SYDVKM. The CDR3 sequence: CASSLLAGEPREQYF. DNA of the CDR3: TGTGCCAGCAGTTTATTGGCGGGAGAACCTCGAGAGCAGTACTTC.

This clonotype has just a few counts. The chain couples TRBV27 to TRBJ2-7; the D is unclear. The CDR3 sequence is 15 residues long. CDR1 and CDR2 (germline): MNHEY, SMNVEV (reference sequence). V was pared by 3 bases and J by 6 bases, with 18 bases between. The CDR3 spells CASSFYRESAFEQYF. The CDR3 nucleotides read TGTGCCAGCAGTTTTTATCGAGAGAGCGCCTTCGAGCAGTACTTC.

CDR3 protein: CASSPKGGGAAYEQYV. In DNA, the CDR3 is TGCGCCAGCAGCCCAAAAGGGGGGGGGGCCGCCTACGAGCAGTACGTC. The chain uses TRBV5-1 and TRBJ2-7; the D gene is possibly TRBD2 (7 bases). V dropped 4 bases and J dropped 2 bases, with 19 bases sitting between them. The germline gives CDR1 SGHRS, CDR2 YFSETQ. The CDR3 covers 16 residues.

This clonotype was counted a few times. This chain links TRBV20-1 with TRBJ2-2; perhaps TRBD2 as D (5 bases). The V end lost 3 bases, the J end lost 5 bases, and 10 bases lay between the germline ends. The CDR3 is 13 residues long. Germline V gene lookup returns CDR1 DFQATT and CDR2 SNEGSKA (reference sequence). The CDR3 DNA reads TGCAGTGCTAGTCGGCGAGGGACCGGGGAGCTGTTTTTT. Residues: CSASRRGTGELFF.

This clonotype came up many times. The DNA for the CDR3 is TGTGCCAGTTCGGGACTTCCGATGAACACTGAAGCTTTCTTT. Encoded protein: CASSGLPMNTEAFF. This chain links TRBV19 with TRBJ1-1; D might be TRBD1 (5 bases). The germline CDR1 and CDR2 sequences are LNHDA and SQIVND (reference sequence). V lost 8 bases, J lost 0 bases, and 13 bases lay in between. CDR3 size: 14 residues.

The chain recombines TRBV7-9 with TRBJ1-2; D ambiguous. The V end was cut by 2 bases, the J end by 6 bases, with 10 bases between. Germline values: CDR1 SEHNR, CDR2 FQNEAQ (reference sequence). The CDR3 runs 13 residues. CDR3 protein: CASSLTVTDGYTF. Written as DNA, the CDR3 is TGTGCCAGCAGCTTAACCGTGACTGATGGCTACACCTTC.

This clonotype was counted many times. This chain links TRBV6-1 with TRBJ1-1; 8 bases align to TRBD1. CDR1 and CDR2 from the germline V gene are MNHNS and SASEGT. The CDR3 runs to 14 residues. The J segment lost 9 bases and the V segment lost 0 bases, leaving 6 bases of the junction unmatched. This CDR3 is CASSEAQGQGQAFF. The DNA of the CDR3 is TGTGCCAGCAGTGAAGCACAAGGACAGGGTCAAGCTTTCTTT.

This clonotype has ten or more counts. The chain joins TRBV12-3 or TRBV12-4 to TRBJ1-1; TRBD1 agrees at 9 bases. This CDR3 has 14 amino acids. Trimming took 3 bases from V and 6 from J; bases not matched to a gene: 5. CDR3 bases: TGTGCCAGCAGTTTGGGCGGGACAGGGTCTGAAGCTTTCTTT. Protein: CASSLGGTGSEAFF.

As regards this clonotype: Compared with germline, one end of the junction differs, possibly owing to a read error. The rearrangement links TRBV19 to TRBJ2-2; D is perhaps TRBD1 or TRBD2 (5 bases each). The CDR3 has 12 residues. Per the germline V gene, CDR1 is LNHDA and CDR2 is SQIVND (reference sequence). DNA of the CDR3: TGTGCCAGTAGTACAGGGCCCGGGGAGCTGCTTTTT. Translation: CASSTGPGELLF.

This clonotype was recorded many times. This CDR3 is CSAREGQGTFEQYF. CDR3 bases: TGCAGTGCTAGAGAGGGACAGGGTACGTTCGAGCAGTACTTC. The chain combines TRBV20-1 with TRBJ2-7; 9 nucleotides agree with TRBD1. V dropped 0 bases and J dropped 6; count of bases not matched to a gene: 6. Germline lookup yields CDR1 DFQATT and CDR2 SNEGSKA (reference sequence). The CDR3 loop spans 14 amino acids.

This clonotype was seen repeatedly, ten times or more. The V and J genes are TRBV30 and TRBJ2-1; D gene uncertain. Trimming left V 2 bases short and J 8 bases short, with 13 bases between. Germline V gene lookup returns CDR1 GTSNPN and CDR2 SVGIG (reference sequence). The CDR3 consists of 13 residues. In nucleotides, the CDR3 is TGTGCCTGGAGTCCCACGAGAACCCATGAGCAGTTCTTC. Amino acids: CAWSPTRTHEQFF.

This clonotype came up a few times. The genes are TRBV18 and TRBJ2-3; TRBD1 is a possible D gene (6 bases). Trimming shortened V by 3 bases and J by 6 bases, and 13 bases separated the two germline ends. Germline values: CDR1 KGHSH, CDR2 LQKENI. The CDR3 totals 14 residues. CDR3 amino acids: CASSPMDSPDTQYF. Written as DNA, the CDR3 is TGTGCCAGCTCACCCATGGACAGCCCGGATACGCAGTATTTT.

This clonotype was found many times. The chain has TRBV30 and TRBJ2-7; 8 bases are a match to TRBD1. This CDR3 spans 15 amino acids. The V gene's germline CDR1 is GTSNPN and CDR2 SVGIG (reference sequence). Losses at the gene ends were 2 bases for V and 5 bases for J; bases not matched to a gene: 11. In DNA form, the CDR3 reads TGTGCCTGGAGTCGGACCGGGACAGGAGGGCACGAGCAGTACTTC. This gives the protein CAWSRTGTGGHEQYF.

J is TRBJ2-1 and V is TRBV7-8; D is ambiguous. The CDR3 is 16 residues long. The V end lost 4 bases, the J end lost 0 bases, and 13 bases lay between the germline ends. Germline V lookup: CDR1 SGHVS, CDR2 FQNEAQ. CDR3 in amino acids: CASSSTTVSSYNEQFF. The CDR3 DNA reads TGTGCCAGCAGCTCCACGACTGTAAGCTCCTACAATGAGCAGTTCTTC.

The chain uses TRBV25-1 and TRBJ1-3; D is ambiguous. Trimming shortened V by 4 bases and J by 2 bases, and 9 bases separated the two germline ends. CDR1 and CDR2 (germline): MGHDK, SYGVNS. The CDR3 is made up of 14 amino acids. The CDR3 region has the DNA TGTGCCAGCAGTGCCCTGGGGACTGGAAACACCATATATTTT. Amino acid sequence: CASSALGTGNTIYF.